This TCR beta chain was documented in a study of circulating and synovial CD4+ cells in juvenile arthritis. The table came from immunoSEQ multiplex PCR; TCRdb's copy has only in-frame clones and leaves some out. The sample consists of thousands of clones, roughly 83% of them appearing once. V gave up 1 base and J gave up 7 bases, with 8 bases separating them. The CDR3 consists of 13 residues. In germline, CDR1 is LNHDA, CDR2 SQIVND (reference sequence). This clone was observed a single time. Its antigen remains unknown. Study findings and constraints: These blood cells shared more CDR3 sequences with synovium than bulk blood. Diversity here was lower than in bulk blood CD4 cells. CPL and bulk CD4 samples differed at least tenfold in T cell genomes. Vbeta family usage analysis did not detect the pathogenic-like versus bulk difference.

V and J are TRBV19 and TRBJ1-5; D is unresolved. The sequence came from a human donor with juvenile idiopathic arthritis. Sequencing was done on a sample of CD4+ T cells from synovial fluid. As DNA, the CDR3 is TGTGCCAGTAGTATAGCGGTAGCCCAGCCCCAGCATTTT. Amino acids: CASSIAVAQPQHF.